Listed below are T cell receptor beta chains from one sample, sequenced in a study of blood T cell repertoires in COVID-19. Data came from immunoSEQ multiplex PCR; TCRdb stores just in-frame clones and leaves some out. The data contain 180,000 or so clones, 70% to 85% of them seen just once; the ten biggest clones take up approximately 1.1%. Source material: peripheral blood. The receptor source for this set is a man aged 60 to 75 who had recovered from COVID-19. The CDR3 runs from the conserved cysteine through the conserved F or W. The size field is filled for only some rows; it gives once, few, many or a size class.

clone_size | v_call | cdr3_aa
once | TRBV2 | CASSYRLGGEETQYF
. | TRBV29-1 | CSVTATGSYTEAFF
. | TRBV6-2/TRBV6-3 | CASSLGTGGRSNQPQHF
. | TRBV6-5 | CASSYSPGGGYEQYF
once | TRBV25-1 | CASSQGGNTIYF
. | TRBV18 | CASSPITSIRQEWMSPLHF
. | TRBV24-1 | CATSNRESNYGYTF
. | TRBV30 | CAWSAGQGAVYGYTF
. | TRBV20-1 | CSAKPQETQYF
. | TRBV3-1/TRBV3-2 | CASSRKLGAIREQYF
. | TRBV13 | CASSLQGALGYTF
. | TRBV19 | CASSPSDSNTEAFF
. | TRBV6-5 | CASGPGTGLYEQYF
. | TRBV6-1 | CASSEYEGTSTIYF
. | TRBV7-2 | CASTNSGGGAEQYF
. | TRBV29-1 | CSVEAGTPRYNEQFF
. | TRBV18 | CASSPGQDVLYGSPLHF
. | TRBV7-6 | CASSLGDMKYSNQPQHF
. | TRBV2 | CASSWTPAGEKLFF
. | TRBV27 | CASHRQGARGDPAFF